Reported below is one TCR beta chain. No antigen is known for it. CD45RO-negative, CCR7-positively selected cells formed the naive CD8 fraction, excluding terminally differentiated effector memory CD45RA+ cells. Healthy and HIV-negative, the adult donors had no recent acute infections or vaccinations. The sample belongs to a study of shared clonotypes between healthy human individuals. Study-wide findings and caveats: Naive CD4 clonotypes overlapped across several donors at roughly 5.1%. Naive subsets typically showed greater estimated richness than memory subsets.

Trimming pared 2 bases from V and 0 bases from J, leaving 2 bases between. Germline values: CDR1 SGHTA, CDR2 FQGNSA. This CDR3 is built from 13 residues. Profiled with immunoSEQ multiplex PCR; TCRdb holds only in-frame clones, not every one. The repertoire holds just over 2,000,000 clones, with around 96% as singletons. The material sequenced was naive CD8+ T cells sorted from blood. V and J are TRBV7-2 and TRBJ1-3; D not certain. This clonotype originated in a man between 18 and 35 years old in good health. CDR3 sequence (DNA): TGTGCCAGCAGCTTAAACTCTGGAAACACCATATATTTT. It translates to CASSLNSGNTIYF.